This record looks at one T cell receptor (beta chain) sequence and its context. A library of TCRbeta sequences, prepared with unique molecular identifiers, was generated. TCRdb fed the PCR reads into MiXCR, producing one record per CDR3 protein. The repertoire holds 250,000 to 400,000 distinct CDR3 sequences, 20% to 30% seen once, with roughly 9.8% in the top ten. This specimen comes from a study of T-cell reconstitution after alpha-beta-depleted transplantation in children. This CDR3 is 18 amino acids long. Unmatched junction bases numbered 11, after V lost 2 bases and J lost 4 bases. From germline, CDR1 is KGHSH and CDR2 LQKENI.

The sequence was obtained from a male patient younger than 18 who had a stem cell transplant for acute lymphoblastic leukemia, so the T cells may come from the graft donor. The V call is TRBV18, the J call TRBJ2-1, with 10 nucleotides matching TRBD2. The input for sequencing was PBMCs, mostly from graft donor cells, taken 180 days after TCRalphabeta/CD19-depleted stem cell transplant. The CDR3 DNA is TGTGCCAGCTCACCAAAAGGTACCACTAGCGGGACTTACAATGAGCAGTTCTTC. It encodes CASSPKGTTSGTYNEQFF.